The TCR beta chain under discussion was sequenced for a study of T cell responses to AZD1222 COVID-19 vaccine. A note on this clone: An end of the junction differs from the germline gene, which may be a read error.

Profiling relied on immunoSEQ multiplex PCR, and the TCRdb table lists in-frame clones only, not all of them. The table records under 250,000 clones, approximately 94% of them present only once. The CDR3 contains 11 residues. In germline, CDR1 is SQVTM, CDR2 ANQGSEA. The chain is built from TRBV29-1 and TRBJ1-1; D is perhaps TRBD1 (5 bases). Here the sequenced sample was peripheral blood, taken on day 0 of MenACWY control vaccination. The sequence was collected from an adult in good health. CDR3 in DNA: TGCAGCGTGGAGACAGCCAAGTTAACTACCTTT. Protein sequence: CSVETAKLTTF.